The clone carrying this T cell receptor beta chain has a count of ten or more. Its antigen is undetermined. The cDNA 3' end received a ligated oligonucleotide with a UMI. First-round PCR used about 4 cycles and beta primers RC1.1 and RC1.2 covering TRBC1 and TRBC2. TCRdb independently ran MiXCR on the UMI-ligation and nested PCR reads; one entry per CDR3 protein. In the table there are some 50,000 distinct CDR3 sequences, 11% of which are singletons. This entry is derived from a study of quantifying T cell responses using KT2 cells. About the study: Reverse transcription used primers in the TCR alpha and beta constant regions. Under optimum conditions, T4 ligation efficiency was estimated at more than 8%.

Unfractionated PBMC were spiked with known numbers of KT2 clone cells. Overall study results and limits: Even the lowest spike-in, about one KT2 cell per 100,000 PBMC, yielded detectable KT2 sequences.

The germline gives CDR1 SQVTM, CDR2 ANQGSEA. The CDR3 is 12 amino acids. V dropped 4 bases and J dropped 0 bases, with 5 bases sitting between them. This rearrangement joins TRBV29-1 to TRBJ2-3; D is unresolved. The sequence was obtained from a human donor. Sequencing was carried out using PBMCs spiked with cells of the T cell clone KT2. CDR3 nucleotides: TGCAGCGTTGTTACTAGCACAGATACGCAGTATTTT. This encodes CSVVTSTDTQYF.